This TCR beta chain came from a study of blood T cell repertoires in COVID-19. Study-wide background: T cells, B-cell-depleted T cells, or PBMCs provided the cDNA or gDNA that served as material.

The V segment lost 4 bases and the J segment 3 bases; nucleotides outside the gene matches: 4. Germline CDR1 and CDR2: SGHNT and YYREEE (reference sequence). The CDR3 totals 15 residues. Clones were sequenced by immunoSEQ multiplex PCR, and TCRdb holds only the in-frame ones, with some missing. The table has about 190,000 clones, 82% seen once; the top ten hold about 10%. The sample was peripheral blood. This chain uses TRBV5-4 with TRBJ2-1; 10 bases match TRBD1. The sequence was collected from a woman of 80 years or more with active or convalescent COVID-19. The DNA of the CDR3 is TGTGCCAGCAGCCCCCGGGACAGGGGCTACAATGAGCAGTTCTTC. It is translated as CASSPRDRGYNEQFF. The whole variable domain, remainder taken from reference TRBV5-4 and TRBJ2-1, is ETGVTQSPTHLIKTRGQQVTLRCSSQSGHNTVSWYQQALGQGPQFIFQYYREEENGRGNFPPRFSGLQFPNYSSELNVNALELDDSALYLCASSPRDRGYNEQFFGPGTRLTVL.